The 8 T cell receptor beta chains below were found in one sample sequenced in a study of blood T cell repertoires in COVID-19. Libraries were prepared by immunoSEQ multiplex PCR; TCRdb keeps only in-frame clonotypes and omits some of them. The table includes under 250,000 clones, approximately 88% detected once. Sequenced input: peripheral blood. These receptors were obtained from a middle-aged man with acute or convalescent COVID-19.

The rearrangement links TRBV7-6 to TRBJ2-5; 7 bases are a match to TRBD2. Germline assignment: CDR1 SGHVS and CDR2 FNYEAQ. V was pared by 1 base and J by 1 base, with 12 bases of the junction left unmatched. The CDR3 length is 18 residues. The CDR3 loop reads CASSLGHEGSGLQETQYF. DNA for the CDR3: TGTGCCAGCAGCTTAGGACATGAGGGTAGCGGGCTCCAAGAGACCCAGTACTTC.

The rearrangement links TRBV11-2 to TRBJ2-3, with D maybe TRBD2 (5 bases). The germline V gene encodes CDR1 SGHAT and CDR2 FQNNGV. The CDR3 length is 16 residues. Deletions cut 0 bases from V and 0 bases from J, with 10 bases between. CDR3 coding DNA: TGTGCCAGCAGCTTAGATTGGGAGTCTAGCACAGATACGCAGTATTTT. This codes for CASSLDWESSTDTQYF.

The rearrangement uses TRBV6-5 and TRBJ1-1; D is ambiguous. V was trimmed by 2 bases and J by 4 bases, leaving 17 bases between them. The CDR3 spans 16 residues. Germline V gene sequence: CDR1 MNHEY, CDR2 SVGAGI. The CDR3 DNA sequence: TGTGCCAGCAGTTACCTTACCGGGGTCTCCGGCACTGAAGCTTTCTTT. Amino acids: CASSYLTGVSGTEAFF.

This clone has just one count. V and J are TRBV19 and TRBJ1-4, with 9 positions matching TRBD1. CDR1 is LNHDA, CDR2 SQIVND, per germline (reference sequence). J was trimmed by 3 bases and V by 7 bases; bases with no gene match: 9. The CDR3 is 16 amino acids. The chain's CDR3 is CASNPGQGLPNEKLFF. CDR3 DNA: TGTGCCAGTAATCCGGGACAGGGCTTGCCTAATGAAAAACTGTTTTTT.

The chain links TRBV2 to TRBJ1-1; D is uncertain. V dropped 3 bases and J dropped 1 base, with 9 bases sitting between them. CDR1 SNHLY and CDR2 FYNNEI come from the germline V gene. The CDR3 spans 14 residues. The CDR3 loop reads CASSDFRENTEAFF. For the CDR3, the DNA is TGTGCCAGCAGTGACTTTCGGGAGAACACTGAAGCTTTCTTT.

The rearrangement uses TRBV3-1 (or the pseudogene TRBV3-2) and TRBJ1-2, with 8 bases aligning to TRBD1. J gave up 5 bases and V 4 bases, and 6 bases lay outside the gene matches. Looked up from germline, CDR1 is LGHDT and CDR2 is YNNKEL (reference sequence). The CDR3 length is 14 residues. The CDR3 sequence: CASSLSQGAYGYTF. The CDR3, as DNA: TGTGCCAGCAGCCTGTCGCAGGGGGCGTATGGCTACACCTTC.

This clone was recorded a few times. The V and J genes are TRBV4-3 and TRBJ1-1; D perhaps matches TRBD1 (5 bases). CDR1 and CDR2 from the germline V gene are LGHNA and YSLEER. The V end lost 4 bases, the J end lost 0 bases, and 9 bases lay between the germline ends. CDR3 length: 14 amino acids. The CDR3 DNA reads TGCGCCAGCAGCCTCCAGGGCGTGAACACTGAAGCTTTCTTT. Amino acid sequence: CASSLQGVNTEAFF.

This clone was detected only once. The CDR3 region has the DNA TGTGCCAGCAGCTTAGGGGGCGGGAGGGGCACAGATACGCAGTATTTT. It translates to CASSLGGGRGTDTQYF. The chain couples TRBV11-2 to TRBJ2-3, with 9 bases fitting TRBD2. The germline CDR1 and CDR2 sequences are SGHAT and FQNNGV. Losses at the gene ends were 1 base for V and 1 base for J; bases not matched to a gene: 3. CDR3 length equals 16 residues. The variable domain in full, completed from reference TRBV11-2 and TRBJ2-3, reads EAGVAQSPRYKIIEKRQSVAFWCNPISGHATLYWYQQILGQGPKLLIQFQNNGVVDDSQLPKDRFSAERLKGVDSTLKIQPAKLEDSAVYLCASSLGGGRGTDTQYFGPGTRLTVL.